This entry lists 27 T cell receptor beta chains sequenced from one sample in a study of shared clonotypes between healthy human individuals. The protocol was immunoSEQ multiplex PCR, while the TCRdb copy is restricted to in-frame clones and leaves out a portion. Among roughly 1 million clones, around 75% were seen once, and the ten largest hold around 1.5%. Sequenced input: memory CD4+ T cells sorted from blood. Subset meaning: CD45RA-negative fraction. All receptors come from a young man in good health.

This chain connects TRBV7-9 to TRBJ2-3; D may be TRBD2 (6 bases). The CDR3 loop spans 14 amino acids. V was shortened by 5 bases and J by 8 bases, with 17 bases between the two germline ends. The germline gives CDR1 SEHNR, CDR2 FQNEAQ (reference sequence). As DNA, the CDR3 is TGTGCCAGCAGCACCGGGACTGCCTATGGTACGCAGTATTTT. Translated: CASSTGTAYGTQYF.

The rearrangement uses TRBV5-6 and TRBJ1-1; 11 bases are a match to TRBD1. The V gene end was trimmed by 5 bases and the J gene end by 4 bases; junction bases not matched to a gene: 7. The CDR3 is made up of 15 amino acids. The germline V gene has CDR1 SGHDT and CDR2 YYEEEE. Written as DNA, the CDR3 is TGTGCCAGCAGAACTCCCGGGACAGGGGGCACTGAAGCTTTCTTT. Translating it yields CASRTPGTGGTEAFF.

This CDR3 reads CASSIARFNGELFF. Written as DNA, the CDR3 is TGTGCCAGTAGTATTGCCAGATTCAACGGGGAGCTGTTTTTT. This chain uses TRBV19 with TRBJ2-2; D unresolved. V was shortened by 3 bases and J by 7 bases, with 12 bases between the two germline ends. CDR3 size: 14 residues. The V gene's germline CDR1 is LNHDA and CDR2 SQIVND (reference sequence).

The chain is built from TRBV7-2 and TRBJ1-3, with TRBD1 identical over 9 bases. Losses at the gene ends were 5 bases for V and 8 bases for J; bases not matched to a gene: 13. Germline V CDR1 and CDR2: SGHTA, FQGNSA. The CDR3 contains 16 residues. CDR3 nucleotides: TGTGCCAGCAGCGCCGCTCGCAGCGGACAGGGGTACACCATATATTTT. It specifies CASSAARSGQGYTIYF.

The chain uses TRBV10-1 and TRBJ1-2, with D unclear. CDR1 and CDR2 (germline): WNHNN, SYGVQD (reference sequence). CDR3 length: 13 amino acids. V lost 4 bases and J 4 bases, leaving 10 bases between the germline ends. The CDR3 is CASSASIAYGYTF. In DNA form, the CDR3 reads TGCGCCAGCAGTGCGTCCATAGCCTATGGCTACACCTTC.

This chain connects TRBV5-4 to TRBJ1-1; D is ambiguous. V was pared by 7 bases and J by 5 bases, with 18 bases between. The CDR3 has 14 amino acids. Germline CDR1 is SGHNT and CDR2 is YYREEE (reference sequence). CDR3 coding DNA: TGTGCCAGCCTGTCTCAGGAACGAGGGACTGAAGCTTTCTTT. This gives the protein CASLSQERGTEAFF.

V and J are TRBV19 and TRBJ1-2, with 8 bases fitting TRBD1. The CDR3 totals 15 residues. CDR1 LNHDA and CDR2 SQIVND come from the germline V gene (reference sequence). Trimming removed 5 bases from V and 4 bases from J; junction bases left unmatched: 9. CDR3 in amino acids: CASSVQGALFYGYTF. The CDR3 DNA reads TGTGCCAGTAGTGTTCAGGGGGCGCTTTTCTATGGCTACACCTTC.

This clone was seen more than once but under ten times. The gene calls are TRBV28 and TRBJ2-2; D gene unclear. The CDR3 length is 15 residues. Trimming pared 3 bases from V and 0 bases from J, leaving 8 bases between. Germline V gene sequence: CDR1 MDHEN, CDR2 SYDVKM. CDR3 sequence reads: CASSFGSPNTGELFF. The CDR3 region has the DNA TGTGCCAGCAGTTTCGGCAGTCCGAACACCGGGGAGCTGTTTTTT.

The table lists this clone with a count of one. The chain employs TRBV5-3 and TRBJ2-3; D is uncertain. Being an ORF, TRBV5-3 has a function that is uncertain. The V end was cut by 1 base, the J end by 0 bases, with 9 bases between. This CDR3 is 15 amino acids long. CDR3 sequence (DNA): TGTGCCAGAAGCTTGACAAGGCTGAGCACAGATACGCAGTATTTT. Translating it yields CARSLTRLSTDTQYF.

This rearrangement joins TRBV6-4 to TRBJ2-3; no definite D call. The CDR3 runs to 13 residues. Trimming shortened V by 6 bases and J by 0 bases, and 7 bases separated the two germline ends. Germline CDR1 and CDR2: MRHNA and SNTAGT. DNA for the CDR3: TGTGCCAGCAGAAGGGATAGCACAGATACGCAGTATTTT. It encodes CASRRDSTDTQYF.

This sequence joins TRBV28 and TRBJ1-2; 8 bases fit TRBD1. CDR1 and CDR2 from the germline V gene are MDHEN and SYDVKM. V was pared by 4 bases and J by 2 bases, with 6 bases of the junction left unmatched. The CDR3 length is 15 residues. The CDR3 reads CASSSLGQGNYGYTF. The CDR3 bases are TGTGCCAGCAGTTCCCTCGGACAGGGAAACTATGGCTACACCTTC.

The gene calls are TRBV20-1 and TRBJ2-7, with D uncertain. There are 11 residues in the CDR3. Trimming took off 5 bases at V and 2 bases at J, with 7 bases between the two ends. Germline assignment: CDR1 DFQATT and CDR2 SNEGSKA (reference sequence). The CDR3 reads CSAFLTYEQYF. In nucleotides, the CDR3 is TGCAGTGCTTTTTTAACCTACGAGCAGTACTTC.

This clone has only a few counts. CDR3 protein: CASRAGTGGANNQPQHF. CDR3 coding DNA: TGTGCCAGCAGGGCCGGGACAGGGGGCGCGAACAATCAGCCCCAGCATTTT. The rearrangement joins TRBV2 to TRBJ1-5, with 12 positions matching TRBD1. Trimming removed 6 bases from V and 3 bases from J; junction bases left unmatched: 9. The CDR3 extends over 17 amino acids. Germline values: CDR1 SNHLY, CDR2 FYNNEI.

This chain links TRBV6-4 with TRBJ1-1; a weak D match, TRBD1 (6 bases). Trimming cost V 6 bases and J 6 bases, with 17 bases left between them. There are 14 residues in the CDR3. Looked up from germline, CDR1 is MRHNA and CDR2 is SNTAGT. CDR3 in amino acids: CASRLSGEGAEAFF. The CDR3 coding sequence is TGTGCCAGCAGGCTTTCAGGGGAAGGGGCTGAAGCTTTCTTT.

A single count supports this clone. One junction end does not reproduce the germline sequence, and a read error may be involved. The rearrangement uses TRBV6-1 and TRBJ2-3; D could derive from TRBD1 or TRBD2 (6 bases each). CDR1 is MNHNS and CDR2 is SASEGT in the germline V gene. This CDR3 spans 14 amino acids. The CDR3 protein is CASSEEGGVPRPAF. CDR3 DNA sequence: TGTGCCAGCAGTGAAGAGGGGGGAGTACCACGGCCCGCTTTT.

The chain couples TRBV5-4 to TRBJ1-1, with D perhaps TRBD1 (5 bases). V dropped 0 bases and J dropped 6 bases, with 15 bases sitting between them. The germline gives CDR1 SGHNT, CDR2 YYREEE (reference sequence). The CDR3 extends over 15 amino acids. The CDR3 nucleotides are TGTGCCAGCAGCTTGGTCGCGGGGGGAAGAGCTGAAGCTTTCTTT. This codes for CASSLVAGGRAEAFF.

The chain carries TRBV29-1 and TRBJ2-5; TRBD2 is a possible D gene (6 bases). The closer fit of TRBJ2-7 to the DNA end suggests the J call may be wrong. The CDR3 runs to 12 residues. Germline CDR1 and CDR2: SQVTM and ANQGSEA. Here the CDR3 reads CSVKTSSYEQYF. For the CDR3, the DNA is TGCAGCGTTAAGACTAGCTCCTACGAGCAGTACTTC.

This clone was seen only a few times. At the DNA level, this CDR3 is encoded by other sequences in the same sample as well. The rearrangement joins TRBV18 to TRBJ1-5, with D possibly being TRBD1 (5 bases). The CDR3 has 13 amino acids. Germline V lookup: CDR1 KGHSH, CDR2 LQKENI. Trimming stripped 3 bases from V and 7 bases from J, with 10 bases between. The CDR3 nucleotides read TGTGCCAGCTCACCGCGGGGGGAACAGCCCCAGCATTTT. It specifies CASSPRGEQPQHF.

The chain couples TRBV19 to TRBJ1-2; TRBD1 aligns across 8 bases. The CDR3 extends over 14 amino acids. The ends lost 6 bases at V and 7 bases at J; junction bases unmatched: 10. Germline assignment: CDR1 LNHDA and CDR2 SQIVND (reference sequence). The CDR3 region is CASRIPGTGRGYTF. The DNA for the CDR3 is TGTGCCAGTAGGATTCCTGGGACAGGCCGTGGCTACACCTTC.

V and J are TRBV6-5 and TRBJ1-1, with 7 bases lining up with TRBD1. Losses at the gene ends were 0 bases for V and 3 bases for J; bases not matched to a gene: 4. There are 15 residues in the CDR3. Per the germline V gene, CDR1 is MNHEY and CDR2 is SVGAGI. Here the CDR3 reads CASSYSMTGYTEAFF. CDR3 nucleotide sequence: TGTGCCAGCAGTTACTCGATGACAGGGTACACTGAAGCTTTCTTT.

The V and J genes are TRBV10-3 and TRBJ1-6; D perhaps matches TRBD1 (5 bases). Between the trimmed V and J ends, which lost 3 bases and 6 bases, there was a span of 12 bases. The CDR3 is made up of 15 amino acids. Germline lookup yields CDR1 ENHRY and CDR2 SYGVKD. The CDR3 DNA sequence: TGTGCCATCAGTGAACCGGGACTCGGTAATTCACCCCTCCACTTT. This codes for CAISEPGLGNSPLHF.

J is TRBJ1-6 and V is TRBV18, with D possibly being TRBD1 (5 bases). Trimming stripped 3 bases from V and 7 bases from J, with 13 bases between. Germline CDR1 is KGHSH and CDR2 is LQKENI. The CDR3 has 15 amino acids. The CDR3 protein is CASSPNVQENSPLHF. The CDR3 nucleotides read TGTGCCAGCTCACCCAACGTACAGGAGAATTCACCCCTCCACTTT.

Details on this clone: Other nucleotide sequences from this sample produce the same CDR3. The chain joins TRBV7-2 to TRBJ2-7; 7 bases agree with TRBD1. Germline V gene sequence: CDR1 SGHTA, CDR2 FQGNSA. Trimming took 0 bases from V and 4 from J; bases not matched to a gene: 6. The CDR3 is 15 amino acids. The CDR3, as DNA: TGTGCCAGCAGCTTAGCTCACAGGGGAACGTACGAGCAGTACTTC. Translated: CASSLAHRGTYEQYF.

The chain is built from TRBV2 and TRBJ1-2; D is ambiguous. Germline-derived CDR1 and CDR2 are SNHLY and FYNNEI. Trimming took off 2 bases at V and 4 bases at J, with 17 bases between the two ends. This CDR3 region has 16 residues. DNA for the CDR3: TGTGCCAGCAGTGAAAATCAGGCCCCGTCCACCTATGGCTACACCTTC. It specifies CASSENQAPSTYGYTF.

This rearrangement joins TRBV6-5 to TRBJ2-7; 8 bases match TRBD2. Trimming at V came to 7 bases and at J to 6 bases, leaving 11 bases not matched to a gene. The germline gives CDR1 MNHEY, CDR2 SVGAGI. This CDR3 spans 14 amino acids. The CDR3 sequence: CASKSGSGRSEQYF. DNA of the CDR3: TGTGCCAGCAAATCCGGGAGCGGGAGATCCGAGCAGTACTTC.

This clone was picked up a small number of times. Other DNA sequences from this sample encode an identical CDR3 as well. The V and J genes are TRBV27 and TRBJ1-6; 7 nucleotides match TRBD1. The CDR3 spans 14 residues. CDR1 and CDR2 from the germline V gene are MNHEY and SMNVEV (reference sequence). With V trimmed by 2 bases and J by 5 bases, 0 bases remained unmatched. The CDR3 DNA sequence: TGTGCCAGCAGTTTAACAGGGGATAATTCACCCCTCCACTTT. It yields the protein CASSLTGDNSPLHF.

Comments on this clone: Other nucleotide sequences in the sample specify the same CDR3. The J gene is TRBJ2-7, the V gene TRBV7-2; weak D call: TRBD2 (5 bases). This CDR3 contains 12 residues. The germline V gene encodes CDR1 SGHTA and CDR2 FQGNSA. Trimming shortened V by 3 bases and J by 4 bases, and 7 bases separated the two germline ends. The CDR3 DNA follows: TGTGCCAGCAGCTTTTCGGGGTACGAGCAGTACTTC. Translation: CASSFSGYEQYF.